This T cell receptor (beta chain) derives from a study of blood T cell repertoires in COVID-19 (dated by TCRdb to about 2020). Background for the entire study: The collaborator samples originated in the United States, Italy and Spain and spanned the acute and convalescent phases of COVID-19. The prospective study material was composed of cDNA or gDNA derived from T cells, B-cell-depleted T cells, or PBMCs. The dataset comprised deeply sampled blood TCRbeta repertoires from subjects exposed to, actively infected with, or recovered from COVID-19. A freely available public database, intended as a resource for researchers studying the immune response to SARS-CoV-2, is where the repertoires were released. Samples were obtained from the ongoing ImmuneRACE study (first 160 participants) and from about 1,300 subjects provided by 6 global collaborators. The sample metadata nearly always contained a de-identified subject ID, COVID-19 status, age in years and sex. Where HLA class I and class II types were available, the types were taken from metadata supplied by the sample provider, not from assay-based typing. Results and caveats for the whole study, not just this receptor: The amount of clinical and demographic metadata varied by source and participant and was provided uncurated.

Participants in the prospective study were enrolled through a virtual design, were aged about 18 to 90 years, and lived in 24 United States geographic areas. In the prospective study, participants were assigned to cohorts based on the clinical history participants reported in a screening survey and a study questionnaire. Recovered participants in ImmuneRACE Cohort 3 were defined as having two consecutive negative NP/OP PCR tests, clearance from a healthcare professional, or resolution of symptoms. Each participant in the prospective study had whole blood, serum and a nasopharyngeal or oropharyngeal swab collected by mobile phlebotomists. Participants in the prospective study had the option to provide additional blood draws and questionnaires over a roughly 2-month period. Blood samples from the prospective study were shipped frozen or at room temperature prior to DNA extraction. TCRbeta CDR3 regions were amplified from genomic DNA using the immunoSEQ Assay, a bias-controlled multiplex PCR. From the authors' description of their analysis: Within the assay, amplification of reference gene primers was used to estimate how many nucleated cells each sample contained. Sequence reads were collapsed and filtered to measure the absolute abundance of every unique TCRbeta CDR3 rearrangement. For each sample, productive Simpson clonality was calculated as the square root of Simpson's diversity index over productive rearrangements. Here the immuneACCESS table is served through TCRdb, limited to in-frame sequences with V and J called. Missing clones are a known gap in these copies; in checked studies unresolved V genes cover under half, and the rest lacks a known reason. V, J and clone size were drawn from that table, and D and trimming were deduced from the DNA. Recorded for this sample are approximately 230,000 clones; 75% to 95% of them occurred a single time. The biggest ten clones account for under 2.5% of the sample.

V has 5 bases trimmed and J has 6 bases trimmed; junction bases matching no gene number 7. The CDR1 and CDR2 encoded by the germline V gene are MDHEN and SYDVKM. The CDR3 covers 14 residues, taking in both the cysteine and the phenylalanine. Just the 42-base CDR3 DNA is kept, in frame starting at base 1. Concerning this clone: This clone's antigen is unknown. No much larger clone is present one base from it, and per-base qualities are unavailable.

The source material was PBMCs or T cells enriched from blood (not recorded which). This TCR came from a woman under 30 who had recovered from COVID-19. The rearrangement combines TRBV28 with TRBJ1-5, and 7 junction bases match TRBD1. The DNA is as follows: TGTGCCAGCAGTCAGGGGGATTGGAGTCAGCCCCAGCATTTT. Its coded protein is CASSQGDWSQPQHF.